The present T cell receptor (beta chain) was sequenced within a study of identical twins. Whole-study findings and limits: Out-of-frame alpha sequences that twins shared showed excess low generation probability. Beta clonotypes that were abundant in cord blood contained fewer insertions, a pattern absent from memory repertoires. One should note that invariant MAIT and iNKT cells could partly confound zero-insertion analyses.

Germline V lookup: CDR1 SEHNR, CDR2 FQNEAQ (reference sequence). The CDR3 is 15 amino acids. V dropped 2 bases and J dropped 6; count of bases not matched to a gene: 7. TCRdb re-analysed the 5' RACE reads in MiXCR, keeping a single row per CDR3 protein. The data show under 300,000 distinct CDR3 sequences, about 8.3% seen once. This clonotype was counted a few times. Its target is not known. In addition, the sample was reused for a study of yellow fever vaccine responses in identical twins. That paper adds: Twins reportedly appeared to share part of their vaccine T cell response while keeping part individual.

The chain links TRBV7-9 to TRBJ2-1, with 7 bases that match TRBD1. Sequencing was performed on CD8+ T cells sorted from blood. This TCR derives from a woman aged 18-30 years in good health. The CDR3 protein is CASSLIGGVRNEQFF. Written as DNA, the CDR3 is TGTGCCAGCAGCTTAATAGGGGGCGTTCGCAATGAGCAGTTCTTC.